This record concerns one T cell receptor (beta chain) sequence. Its specificity is unknown. V was pared by 4 bases and J by 0 bases, with 9 bases between. CDR3 length: 14 residues. Germline lookup yields CDR1 SGHKS and CDR2 YYEKEE (reference sequence). This sample stems from a study of a mutant IDH1 vaccine in newly diagnosed glioma. Across the study: In some groups vaccination began 4-6 weeks post-radiotherapy; others received it with temozolomide. Patients were pretreated with radiotherapy, temozolomide, or both, mostly both.

Here immunoSEQ multiplex PCR was the method, and the copy in TCRdb shows in-frame clones only, minus some. The sample contains about 65,000 clones, approximately 84% of which appear only once. As for time point: week 23, last vaccination. Topical imiquimod accompanied each vaccine dose, which consisted of 300 ug of mutant IDH1 20-mer peptide. Study-wide findings and caveats: Of all patients, around 94% showed vaccine-induced immune responses.

The sequences come from PBMCs, collected from a glioma patient whose treatment included an IDH1 peptide vaccine. The receptor's source is a young man with glioma. This chain links TRBV5-5 with TRBJ2-3; no clear D gene. The CDR3: CASSRQVSTDTQYF. CDR3 nucleotide sequence: TGTGCCAGCAGCAGACAAGTTAGCACAGATACGCAGTATTTT.